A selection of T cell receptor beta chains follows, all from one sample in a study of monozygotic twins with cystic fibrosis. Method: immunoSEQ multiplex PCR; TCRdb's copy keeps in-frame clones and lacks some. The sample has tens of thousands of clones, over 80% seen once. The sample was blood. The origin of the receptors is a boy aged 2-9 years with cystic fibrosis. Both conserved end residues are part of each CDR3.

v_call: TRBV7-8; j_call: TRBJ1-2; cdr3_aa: CASSPLGLDGYTF
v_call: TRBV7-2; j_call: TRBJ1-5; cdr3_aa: CASSLGAPGQGLQPQHF
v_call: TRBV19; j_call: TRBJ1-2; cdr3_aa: CASSIGGVNYGYTF
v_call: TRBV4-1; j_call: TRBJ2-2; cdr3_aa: CASSQDASGVNTGELFF
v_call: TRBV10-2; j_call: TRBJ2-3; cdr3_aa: CASSGLAGGPSTDTQYF
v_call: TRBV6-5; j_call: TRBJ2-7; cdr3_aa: CASSNRDRDYEQYF
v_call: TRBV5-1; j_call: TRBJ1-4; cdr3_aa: CASSLALRTTNEKLFF
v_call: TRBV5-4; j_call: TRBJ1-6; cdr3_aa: CASSRGQGAPNSPLHF
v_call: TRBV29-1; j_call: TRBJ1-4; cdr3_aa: CSVGDSPNEKLFF
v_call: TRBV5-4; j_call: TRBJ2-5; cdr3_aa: CASGRGQPQETQYF
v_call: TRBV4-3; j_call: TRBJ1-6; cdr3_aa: CASSHQGERDSPLHF
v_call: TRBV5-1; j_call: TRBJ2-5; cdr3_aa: CASSLSGPETQYF
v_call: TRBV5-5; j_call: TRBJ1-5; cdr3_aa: CASSLKDIQPQHF
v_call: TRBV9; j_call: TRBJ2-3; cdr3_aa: CASSLTGTSGPPAPTDTQYF
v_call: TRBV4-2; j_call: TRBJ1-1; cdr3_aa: CASSQSPQGAIANTEAFF
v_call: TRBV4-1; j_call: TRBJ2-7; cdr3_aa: CASSHPGLGVDEQYF
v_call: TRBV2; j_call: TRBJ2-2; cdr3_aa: CASGRVRGELFF
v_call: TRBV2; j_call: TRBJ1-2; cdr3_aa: CASLSRASYGYTF
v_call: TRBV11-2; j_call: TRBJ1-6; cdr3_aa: CASSSSGIKPNSPLHF
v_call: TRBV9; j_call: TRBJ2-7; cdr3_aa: CASSGPGEGSAQYF
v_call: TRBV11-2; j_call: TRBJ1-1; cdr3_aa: CASSLMQGSTEAFF
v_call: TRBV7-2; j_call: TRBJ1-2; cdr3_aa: CASSQWTGGHRVYYGYTF
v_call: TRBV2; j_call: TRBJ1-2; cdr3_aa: CASGGLGYTF
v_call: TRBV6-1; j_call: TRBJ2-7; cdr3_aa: CASSELAGSSYEQYF
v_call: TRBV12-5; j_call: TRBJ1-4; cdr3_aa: CASGLSVLATAATNEKLFF
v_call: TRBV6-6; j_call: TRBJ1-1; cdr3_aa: CASMLDPGGTEAFF
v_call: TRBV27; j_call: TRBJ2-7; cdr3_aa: CASSHNNYEQYF
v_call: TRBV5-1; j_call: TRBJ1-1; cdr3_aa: CASSPARDTEAFF
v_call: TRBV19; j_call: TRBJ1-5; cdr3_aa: CASSIEVYSNQPQHF
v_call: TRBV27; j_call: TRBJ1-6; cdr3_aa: CASSRGPGNSPLHF
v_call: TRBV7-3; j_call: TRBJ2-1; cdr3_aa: CASSLEGSNNEQFF
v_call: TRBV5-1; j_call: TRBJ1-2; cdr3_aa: CASSFWGTANYGYTF
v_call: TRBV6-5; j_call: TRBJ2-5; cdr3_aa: CASRSGQETQYF
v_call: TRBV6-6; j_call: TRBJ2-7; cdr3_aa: CASSPQGPHEQYF
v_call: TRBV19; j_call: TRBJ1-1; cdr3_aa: CASSISPGPRNTEAFF
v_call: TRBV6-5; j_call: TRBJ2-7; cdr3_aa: CASSYSGFYEQYF
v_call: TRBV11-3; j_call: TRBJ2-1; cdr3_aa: CASSTRDGNNEQFF
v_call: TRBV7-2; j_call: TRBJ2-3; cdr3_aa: CASSPTGLFTDTQYF